This T cell receptor (beta chain) was found in a study of CXCR3-negative and CXCR3-positive naive CD8 T cells. Background on the study: Sequencing brought in 150 million or so TRB reads altogether, and each library got about 1.5 +/- 0.3 million.

In terms of frequency, this clonotype is medium-sized. Antigen: not known. The CDR3 contains 14 residues. Germline V gene data show CDR1 as SQVTM and CDR2 as ANQGSEA. UMI labels and 5' RACE were used to prepare the TRB cDNA libraries. TCRdb reanalyzed the 5' RACE reads and collapses them to one entry per CDR3 protein, without DNA. Recorded for this sample: about 5,700 distinct CDR3 sequences. Study results and limitations: CXCR3-negative naive cells had less hydrophobic TRB CDR3s than did CXCR3-positive naive cells. Surface CD5 was comparable between naive subsets; TCR strength was inferred from TRB CDR3 properties.

CD45RO-CCR7+CD27+CD95- characterized naive CD8+ T cells. Sequencing was carried out using naive CXCR3+ CD8+ T cells from blood. Described subset: CD45RO-CCR7+CD27+CD95- naive CD8+ T cells expressing CXCR3 (TNR3+). The source is a human donor in good health. Some clones in this sample may be carry-over from other donors' samples. This chain connects TRBV29-1 to TRBJ2-5; TCRdb indicates TRBD2, and absent DNA this call remains unverified. CDR3 sequence: CSVDGAGVAETQYF. The complete variable domain, with remaining parts taken from reference TRBV29-1 and TRBJ2-5, reads SAVISQKPSRDICQRGTSLTIQCQVDSQVTMMFWYRQQPGQSLTLIATANQGSEATYESGFVIDKFPISRPNLTFSTLTVSNMSPEDSSIYLCSVDGAGVAETQYFGPGTRLLVL.